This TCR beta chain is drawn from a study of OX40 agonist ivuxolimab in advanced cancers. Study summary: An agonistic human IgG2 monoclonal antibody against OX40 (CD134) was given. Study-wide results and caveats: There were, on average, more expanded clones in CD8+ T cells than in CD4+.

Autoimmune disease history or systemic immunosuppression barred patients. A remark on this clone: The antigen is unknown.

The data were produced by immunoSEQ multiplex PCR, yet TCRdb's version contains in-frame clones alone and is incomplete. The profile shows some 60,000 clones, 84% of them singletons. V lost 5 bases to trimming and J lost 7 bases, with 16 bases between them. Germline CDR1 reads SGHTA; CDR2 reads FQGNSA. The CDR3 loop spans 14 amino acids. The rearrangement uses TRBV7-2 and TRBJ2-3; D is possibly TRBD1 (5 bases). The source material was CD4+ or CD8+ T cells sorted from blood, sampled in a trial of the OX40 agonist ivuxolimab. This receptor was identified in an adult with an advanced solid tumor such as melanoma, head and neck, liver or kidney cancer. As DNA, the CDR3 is TGTGCCAGCAGCCAACAGCAGGGAACCCATACGCAGTATTTT. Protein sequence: CASSQQQGTHTQYF.